This TCR beta chain is from a study of CD8+ T cells in alopecia areata listed by TCRdb under 2018. For the wider study: The study used high-throughput TCRbeta sequencing to examine T cell clonal expansion in alopecia areata, in both the C3H/HeJ mouse model and human patients. In humans, TCRbeta sequencing was performed on scalp tissue and on sorted CD4+ and CD8+ peripheral blood T cells from healthy controls and from patients with patchy or totalis/universalis alopecia areata. Clonality in the scalp was compared among normal scalp (n=4), patchy alopecia areata scalp (n=8), and alopecia totalis/universalis scalp (n=8). RNA came from the PAXgene miRNA kit for fixed scalp, the miRNeasy kit for PBMCs, and the RNeasy kit for mouse skin. immunoSEQ multiplex PCR using 35 Vbeta forward primers and 13 Jbeta reverse primers was used to amplify TCRbeta CDR3 regions.

What the study reported, not specific to this receptor: Compared with mice, TCR sequences shared between patients were less clear, possibly partly because of HLA diversity across the patient population. Compared with normal scalp, lesional scalp, particularly in alopecia totalis/universalis, had higher clonality and more expanded CD8+ clones, which suggests antigenic drive. Scalp TCR repertoire analysis is complicated because resident alphabeta T cells in normal human skin are also sequenced, whereas mouse skin is dominated by gammadelta T cells.

After PBMCs were isolated by density centrifugation and stained for CD3, CD4 and CD8, a FACSAria was used to sort CD4+ and CD8+ T cells. Scalp biopsies and blood samples were obtained from unaffected controls. The V end loses 7 bases and the J end loses 0 bases, and a stretch of 14 bases separates them. From cysteine to phenylalanine, the CDR3 is 15 amino acids long. Only the CDR3 part of the read is kept: 45 bases, read in frame from the first base. Looking up the germline V gene yields CDR1 SGHDT and CDR2 YYEEEE. Receptors were amplified or captured by the immunoSEQ multiplex PCR assay. RNA was extracted from all samples and reverse transcribed into cDNA, which served as template for TCR sequencing. First-strand cDNA was synthesized with SuperScript III using a 2:1 mix of oligo-dT and random hexamers. A synthetic immune receptor repertoire was used to gauge amplification bias, and whatever bias remained was removed computationally. In the authors' own workflow: Raw reads were preprocessed to remove errors, and CDR3 was defined by IMGT conventions from the conserved cysteine to phenylalanine. Clonality was calculated as 1 minus Shannon entropy normalized by log2 of the number of productive unique TCRs. Whether scalp clones were CD4 or CD8 was inferred by matching scalp TCRbeta sequences against CD4 and CD8 repertoires sorted from blood. TCRdb retrieved this table from immuneACCESS and kept in-frame rearrangements only. Not all clones are present; in checked studies, unresolved V genes account for under half, and no reason is known for the remainder. V, J and clone size are those of that table, while D and trimming were read from the DNA. The sample table holds some 160,000 clones, of which 62% were seen once. Approximately 34% of the sample is held by the ten biggest clonotypes.

On this clone itself: Its antigen has not been determined. No base quality information exists; no much larger clone differs at one position.

Source material: CD8+ T cells sorted from blood. This receptor was identified in a human donor in good health. The chain is made from TRBV5-6 and TRBJ2-1; the D gene is perhaps TRBD2, from 6 matching bases. DNA sequence: TGTGCCAGCTTCTTGGAGGGGCACTCCTACAATGAGCAGTTCTTC. Translated, this gives CASFLEGHSYNEQFF.